Sequencing of this T cell receptor beta chain was carried out in a study of T cell responses to AZD1222 COVID-19 vaccine. Trimming stripped 2 bases from V and 1 base from J, with 4 bases between. CDR3 length: 13 residues. Germline V gene sequence: CDR1 ENHRY, CDR2 SYGVKD. Study observations and caveats: Clonal diversity was possibly underestimated; the donors were predominantly white British and more often female.

The assay was immunoSEQ multiplex PCR, and TCRdb's table has in-frame clones only and misses some. The data contain about 25,000 clones, over 75% of them singletons. This clone was seen more than once but under ten times. The antigen remains undetermined. V and J are TRBV10-3 and TRBJ2-3; D ambiguous. Source: peripheral blood, taken 28 days after the second AZD1222 dose. This receptor was obtained from an adult who received the AZD1222 COVID-19 vaccine. The CDR3 spells CAISEPRTDTQYF. The CDR3 DNA follows: TGTGCCATCAGTGAGCCTCGCACAGATACGCAGTATTTT.